Listed here are 25 T cell receptor beta chains from one sample, sequenced in a study of T cells in Graves' hyperthyroidism and ophthalmopathy. From RNA transcripts, TCR beta CDR3 regions were amplified. The HTBI set primed first-round TCR CDR3 RT-PCR. MiXCR, run by TCRdb on the multiplex PCR reads, gives a single entry per CDR3 protein. The sample yields hundreds of thousands of distinct CDR3 sequences, less than 20% seen once. The sequencing input was blood. These receptors came from a woman aged 18 to 35 with Graves' hyperthyroidism.

This clonotype was seen a handful of times. V is TRBV19 and J is TRBJ2-7; 12 bases fit TRBD2. The J segment lost 2 bases and the V segment lost 5 bases, leaving 16 bases of the junction unmatched. CDR1 LNHDA and CDR2 SQIVND come from the germline V gene (reference sequence). This CDR3 region has 19 residues. CDR3 in DNA: TGTGCCAGTAGTGTTGCATTGACTAGCGGGAGAGGAGGGACCTACGAGCAGTACTTC. Protein: CASSVALTSGRGGTYEQYF.

This clonotype was counted at least ten times. At one boundary the junction diverges from the germline segment, which might be a read error. V and J are TRBV20-1 and TRBJ1-1; 7 bases line up with TRBD1. CDR3 length: 16 residues. The germline V gene has CDR1 DFQATT and CDR2 SNEGSKA (reference sequence). CDR3 sequence: CSARAVLREGARGGLF. CDR3 coding DNA: TGCAGTGCCCGAGCGGTTCTCCGGGAGGGGGCTAGGGGGGGACTCTTT.

This clonotype was seen just once. The chain couples TRBV29-1 to TRBJ1-2; TRBD1 agrees at 7 bases. The V gene end was trimmed by 3 bases and the J gene end by 4 bases; junction bases not matched to a gene: 5. The CDR3 loop spans 13 amino acids. Germline CDR1 and CDR2: SQVTM and ANQGSEA. CDR3 amino acids: CSVEETGLYGYTF. In DNA form, the CDR3 reads TGCAGCGTTGAGGAGACAGGGCTCTATGGCTACACCTTC.

This clonotype was seen a few times. This rearrangement joins TRBV4-1 to TRBJ1-4; D gene unclear. V lost 4 bases and J lost 4, with 25 bases in between. Germline-derived CDR1 and CDR2 are MGHRA and YSYEKL. The CDR3 runs to 19 residues. The CDR3 coding sequence is TGCGCCAGCAGCCGACTATTCTTAGCCATGGTATCCCTTAATGAAAAACTGTTTTTT. Its translation is CASSRLFLAMVSLNEKLFF.

This clonotype occurred a few times. This sequence joins TRBV19 and TRBJ1-2, with 7 bases identical to TRBD1. The V gene end was trimmed by 3 bases and the J gene end by 4 bases; junction bases not matched to a gene: 8. This CDR3 spans 15 amino acids. Germline CDR1 LNHDA, CDR2 SQIVND (reference sequence). In DNA, the CDR3 is TGTGCCAGTAGTATTGGAGGGGGCGCTCTCTATGGCTACACCTTC. This gives the protein CASSIGGGALYGYTF.

This clonotype was counted at least ten times. The chain is built from TRBV6-1 and TRBJ2-5, with D tentatively TRBD1 (6 bases). Germline V gene data show CDR1 as MNHNS and CDR2 as SASEGT. V was pared by 4 bases and J by 4 bases, with 16 bases between. This CDR3 spans 15 amino acids. The CDR3 DNA reads TGTGCCAGCAGTGGGGGGCTAACGGCGGGAGAGACCCAGTACTTC. Amino acids: CASSGGLTAGETQYF.

This chain links TRBV6-2 or TRBV6-3 with TRBJ2-7; D tentatively fits TRBD1 or TRBD2 (5 bases each). Trimming shortened V by 6 bases and J by 4 bases, and 13 bases separated the two germline ends. Germline V gives CDR1 MNHEY, CDR2 SVGEGT. The CDR3 is made up of 13 amino acids. The CDR3 protein is CASREGWGYEQYF. For the CDR3, the DNA is TGTGCCAGCAGAGAGGGGTGGGGGTACGAGCAGTACTTC.

This clonotype was recorded many times. The chain has TRBV3-1 and TRBJ2-1; 13 nucleotides align to TRBD2. CDR3 length equals 19 residues. With V trimmed by 2 bases and J by 5 bases, 12 bases remained unmatched. Looked up from germline, CDR1 is LGHDT and CDR2 is YNNKEL (reference sequence). The CDR3, as DNA: TGTGCCAGCAGCCAAAAGACCCTAGGGACTAGCGGGGATAACAATGAGCAGTTCTTC. Translating gives CASSQKTLGTSGDNNEQFF.

This clonotype was recorded at least ten times. This chain links TRBV20-1 with TRBJ2-5; 8 bases match TRBD2. The germline CDR1 and CDR2 sequences are DFQATT and SNEGSKA (reference sequence). V was clipped by 0 bases and J by 4 bases; unmatched bases: 4. This CDR3 region has 14 residues. This CDR3 is CSARDAGGAETQYF. In DNA form, the CDR3 reads TGCAGTGCTAGAGATGCGGGGGGCGCAGAGACCCAGTACTTC.

V is TRBV19 and J is TRBJ1-2, with a tentative D call TRBD1 (6 bases). Germline V gene data show CDR1 as LNHDA and CDR2 as SQIVND (reference sequence). The V end was cut by 6 bases, the J end by 4 bases, with 18 bases between. The CDR3 extends over 15 amino acids. CDR3 in amino acids: CASSPTTGDSYGYTF. CDR3 DNA: TGTGCCAGTAGCCCCACGACAGGTGATTCCTATGGCTACACCTTC.

This clonotype was seen more than once but under ten times. This rearrangement joins TRBV7-9 to TRBJ1-6; D is unclear. CDR3 length equals 13 residues. Per germline, CDR1 SEHNR and CDR2 FQNEAQ (reference sequence). Trimming removed 0 bases at V and 9 bases at J, with 6 bases between. The CDR3 is CASSLALGSPLHF. The CDR3 DNA reads as TGTGCCAGCAGCTTAGCGCTCGGTTCACCCCTCCACTTT.

V usage is TRBV6-2 or TRBV6-3 and J usage is TRBJ1-5; a possible D gene is TRBD1 (6 bases). Trimming removed 0 bases from V and 2 bases from J, with 20 bases in between. This CDR3 is 19 amino acids long. Germline-derived CDR1 and CDR2 are MNHEY and SVGEGT. For the CDR3, the DNA is TGTGCCAGCAGTTACTCCCGGGGGGGGCTAACGAGTGGCAATCAGCCCCAGCATTTT. Translation gives CASSYSRGGLTSGNQPQHF.

This chain joins TRBV19 and TRBJ2-2; the match to TRBD2 covers 12 bases. Trimming at V came to 2 bases and at J to 8 bases, leaving 9 bases not matched to a gene. The CDR3 consists of 17 residues. CDR1 is LNHDA, CDR2 SQIVND, per germline (reference sequence). For the CDR3, the DNA is TGTGCCAGTAGTATAAAGCGCGGACTAGCGGGAAGGGGGGAGCTGTTTTTT. Its protein is CASSIKRGLAGRGELFF.

This clonotype was recorded at least ten times. This chain links TRBV12-3 or TRBV12-4 with TRBJ2-1; the match to TRBD1 covers 8 bases. There are 14 residues in the CDR3. V lost 3 bases to trimming and J lost 4 bases; unmatched junction nucleotides: 2. This CDR3 reads CASSFGDRYNEQFF. CDR3 bases: TGTGCCAGCAGTTTTGGGGACAGGTACAATGAGCAGTTCTTC.

This clonotype was counted at least ten times. The chain is built from TRBV6-1 and TRBJ2-7; TRBD2 might be the D (7 bases). Germline lookup yields CDR1 MNHNS and CDR2 SASEGT. The CDR3 covers 14 residues. With 5 bases removed from V and 3 bases from J, the gap between germline ends came to 14 bases. The CDR3 DNA is TGTGCCAGCAGTAGTGGAGGGGGGGGCTACGAGCAGTACTTC. Translation: CASSSGGGGYEQYF.

This clonotype has ten or more counts. The rearrangement uses TRBV27 and TRBJ1-5; D call uncertain. This CDR3 is built from 18 residues. Germline loops: CDR1 MNHEY, CDR2 SMNVEV (reference sequence). V lost 2 bases and J 0 bases, leaving 17 bases between the germline ends. The CDR3 DNA follows: TGTGCCAGCAGTTTAACCCCATCGAGGCCCTATAGCAATCAGCCCCAGCATTTT. Its protein product is CASSLTPSRPYSNQPQHF.

The V and J genes are TRBV20-1 and TRBJ1-1, with D unclear. V was pared by 1 base and J by 9 bases, with 12 bases between. The CDR3 runs 12 residues. CDR1 and CDR2 (germline): DFQATT, SNEGSKA (reference sequence). The CDR3 spells CSARVTGSQAFF. The DNA for the CDR3 is TGCAGTGCTAGAGTTACGGGGAGTCAAGCTTTCTTT.

Many counts were recorded for this clonotype. V and J are TRBV6-1 and TRBJ1-1; weak D call: TRBD1 (6 bases). Germline loops: CDR1 MNHNS, CDR2 SASEGT. Trimming shortened V by 5 bases and J by 0 bases, and 13 bases separated the two germline ends. The CDR3 length is 15 residues. In nucleotides, the CDR3 is TGTGCCAGCAGTTTAACCGGGACAATGAACACTGAAGCTTTCTTT. Translated: CASSLTGTMNTEAFF.

The table lists this clonotype with many counts. The chain links TRBV24-1 to TRBJ2-2; D may be TRBD2 (5 bases). The germline CDR1 and CDR2 sequences are KGHDR and SFDVKD. The CDR3 covers 16 residues. The V gene lost 3 bases and the J gene lost 4 bases, with 14 bases spanning the gap. CDR3 DNA sequence: TGTGCCACCAGTGATCCAGATCCCCGGGGCACCGGGGAGCTGTTTTTT. This translates into CATSDPDPRGTGELFF.

This clonotype came up many times. The chain combines TRBV5-1 with TRBJ2-7; 8 positions match TRBD1. Unmatched junction bases numbered 11, after V lost 4 bases and J lost 5 bases. The V gene's germline CDR1 is SGHRS and CDR2 YFSETQ. This CDR3 region has 15 residues. This CDR3 reads CASSPGQGQWNEQYF. CDR3 in DNA: TGCGCCAGCAGCCCAGGACAGGGACAATGGAACGAGCAGTACTTC.

This chain links TRBV5-1 with TRBJ1-1, with TRBD1 as a possible D gene (5 bases). In germline, CDR1 is SGHRS, CDR2 YFSETQ. The CDR3 is made up of 15 amino acids. Trimming took off 0 bases at V and 4 bases at J, with 13 bases between the two ends. The CDR3 is CASSLVSTGVTEAFF. The CDR3 DNA reads TGCGCCAGCAGCTTGGTGAGTACAGGTGTCACTGAAGCTTTCTTT.

This clonotype showed up just a few times. This may be a read error, as it is one base from a much larger clone. The V gene is TRBV2, the J gene TRBJ2-1, with TRBD1 matching 9 bases. This CDR3 has 15 amino acids. Germline V lookup: CDR1 SNHLY, CDR2 FYNNEI. Losses at the gene ends were 1 base for V and 4 bases for J; bases not matched to a gene: 2. This chain's CDR3 is CASSEGGQGYNEQFF. CDR3 nucleotides: TGTGCCAGCAGTGAAGGGGGACAGGGATACAATGAGCAGTTCTTC.

This clonotype occurred a few times. This may be a read error, as it is one base from a much larger clone. CDR3 protein: CASSYSTSGGRASHEQYF. The CDR3 coding sequence is TGTGCCAGCAGCTATTCCACGAGCGGCGGGAGGGCCTCCCACGAGCAGTACTTC. The gene calls are TRBV11-2 and TRBJ2-7; 9 bases map to TRBD2. In germline, CDR1 is SGHAT, CDR2 FQNNGV. This CDR3 region has 18 residues.

In this sample, this clonotype turned up a few times. V gene TRBV20-1 combines with J gene TRBJ2-3; 10 bases align to TRBD2. Germline lookup yields CDR1 DFQATT and CDR2 SNEGSKA (reference sequence). The V and J ends lost 1 base and 3 bases, in that order; junction bases with no gene match: 10. This CDR3 has 17 amino acids. CDR3 in DNA: TGCAGTGCTAGAGTCAGCGGGGGGGTAAGCGGGACAGATACGCAGTATTTT. Its protein is CSARVSGGVSGTDTQYF.

Many counts were recorded for this clonotype. This rearrangement joins TRBV27 to TRBJ1-5; D perhaps matches TRBD1 (6 bases). The CDR3 runs 14 residues. The germline V gene encodes CDR1 MNHEY and CDR2 SMNVEV (reference sequence). V was pared by 6 bases and J by 6 bases, with 15 bases between. CDR3 protein: CASRLLGGGQPQHF. CDR3 coding DNA: TGTGCCAGCAGATTACTAGGGGGAGGTCAGCCCCAGCATTTT.